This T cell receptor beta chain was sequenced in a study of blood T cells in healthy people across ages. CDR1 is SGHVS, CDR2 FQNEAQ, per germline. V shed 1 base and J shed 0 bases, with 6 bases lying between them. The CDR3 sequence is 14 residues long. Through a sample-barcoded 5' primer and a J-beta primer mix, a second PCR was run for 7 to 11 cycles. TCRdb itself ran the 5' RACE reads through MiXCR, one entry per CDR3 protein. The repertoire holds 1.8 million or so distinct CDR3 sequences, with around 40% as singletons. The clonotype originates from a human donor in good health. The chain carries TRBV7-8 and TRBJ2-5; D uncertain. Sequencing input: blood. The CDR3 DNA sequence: TGTGCCAGCAGCTTAGTGCAACACCAAGAGACCCAGTACTTC. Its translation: CASSLVQHQETQYF.